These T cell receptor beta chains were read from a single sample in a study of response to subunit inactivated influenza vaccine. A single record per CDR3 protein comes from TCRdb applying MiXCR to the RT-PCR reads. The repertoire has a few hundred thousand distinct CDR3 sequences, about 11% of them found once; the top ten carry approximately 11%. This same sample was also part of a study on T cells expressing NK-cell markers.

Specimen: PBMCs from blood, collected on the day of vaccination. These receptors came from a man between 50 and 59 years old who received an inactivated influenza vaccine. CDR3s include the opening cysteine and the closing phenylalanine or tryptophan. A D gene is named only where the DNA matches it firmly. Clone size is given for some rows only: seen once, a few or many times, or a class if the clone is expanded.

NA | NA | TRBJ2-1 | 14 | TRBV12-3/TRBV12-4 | CASSSSDSDNEQFF | TGTGCCAGCAGTTCATCAGACAGTGACAATGAGCAGTTCTTC
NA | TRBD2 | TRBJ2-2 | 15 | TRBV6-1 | CASKGTSEKPGELFF | TGTGCCAGCAAAGGGACTAGCGAGAAACCCGGGGAGCTGTTTTTT
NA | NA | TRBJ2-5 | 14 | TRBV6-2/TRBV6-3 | CASSPRTTQETQYF | TGTGCCAGCAGCCCCCGCACTACTCAAGAGACCCAGTACTTC
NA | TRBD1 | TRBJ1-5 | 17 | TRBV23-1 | CASSQRTGDYSNQPQHF | TGCGCCAGCAGTCAACGGACAGGGGATTATAGCAATCAGCCCCAGCATTTT
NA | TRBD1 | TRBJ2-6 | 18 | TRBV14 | CASSPSGTVSSGANVLTF | TGTGCCAGCAGCCCATCCGGGACAGTTAGTTCTGGGGCCAACGTCCTGACTTTC
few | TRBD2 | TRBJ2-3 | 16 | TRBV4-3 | CASSQERLAGGDTQYF | TGCGCCAGCAGCCAAGAGCGACTAGCGGGGGGAGATACGCAGTATTTT
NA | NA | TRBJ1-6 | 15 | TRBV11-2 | CASSSSLQPYSPLHF | TGTGCCAGCAGCTCGAGTCTTCAGCCGTATTCACCCCTCCACTTT
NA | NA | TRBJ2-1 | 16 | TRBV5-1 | CASSSLGQGSYNEQFF | TGCGCCAGCAGCTCCTTAGGGCAGGGGTCTTACAATGAGCAGTTCTTC
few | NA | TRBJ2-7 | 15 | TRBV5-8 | CASRLVSGLAYEQYF | TGTGCCAGCAGACTGGTTAGCGGTTTAGCCTACGAGCAGTACTTC
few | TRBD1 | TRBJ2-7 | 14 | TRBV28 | CASTGQGRWGEQYF | TGTGCCAGCACCGGACAGGGGAGGTGGGGGGAGCAGTACTTC
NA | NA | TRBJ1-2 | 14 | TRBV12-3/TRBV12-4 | CASSLGQTGYGYTF | TGTGCCAGCAGTTTAGGACAGACCGGCTATGGCTACACCTTC
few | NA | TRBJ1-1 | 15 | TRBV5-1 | CASSSQGLGNTEAFF | TGCGCCAGCAGCTCTCAGGGGCTGGGGAACACTGAAGCTTTCTTT
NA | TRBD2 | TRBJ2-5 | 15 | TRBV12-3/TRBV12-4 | CASSFLAGAEETQYF | TGTGCCAGCAGTTTCCTAGCGGGAGCCGAAGAGACCCAGTACTTC
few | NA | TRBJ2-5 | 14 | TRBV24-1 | CATSDETTEETQYF | TGTGCCACCAGTGACGAGACCACCGAAGAGACCCAGTACTTC
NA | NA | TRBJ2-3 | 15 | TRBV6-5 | CASSTPLLGGDTQYF | TGTGCCAGCAGTACTCCGTTGTTGGGGGGAGATACGCAGTATTTT
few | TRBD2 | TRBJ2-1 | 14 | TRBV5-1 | CASSWKTSGGEQFF | TGCGCCAGCAGCTGGAAGACTAGCGGGGGTGAGCAGTTCTTC
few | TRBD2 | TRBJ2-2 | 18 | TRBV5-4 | CASSLRRLATLNTGELFF | TGTGCCAGCAGCTTGAGGAGACTAGCGACACTGAACACCGGGGAGCTGTTTTTT
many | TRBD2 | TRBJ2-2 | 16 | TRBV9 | CASSDLAGTNTGELFF | TGTGCCAGCAGCGACCTAGCGGGTACGAACACCGGGGAGCTGTTTTTT
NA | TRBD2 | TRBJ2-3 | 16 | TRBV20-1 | CSAAPFLAGGTDTQYF | TGCAGTGCTGCCCCCTTTTTAGCGGGAGGCACAGATACGCAGTATTTT
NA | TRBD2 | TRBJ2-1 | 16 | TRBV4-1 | CASSQRSGGDYNEQFF | TGCGCCAGCAGCCAAAGAAGCGGGGGGGATTACAATGAGCAGTTCTTC
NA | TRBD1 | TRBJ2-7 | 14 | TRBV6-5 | CASSYPGQGNEQYF | TGTGCCAGCAGTTACCCTGGACAGGGAAACGAGCAGTACTTC
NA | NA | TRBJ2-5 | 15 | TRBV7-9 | CASSLRDTRKETQYF | TGTGCCAGCAGTCTCCGGGACACACGGAAAGAGACCCAGTACTTC
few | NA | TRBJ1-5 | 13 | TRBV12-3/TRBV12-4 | CASSFFPNQPQHF | TGTGCCAGCAGTTTTTTTCCCAATCAGCCCCAGCATTTT
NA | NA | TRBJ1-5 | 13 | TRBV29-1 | CSVSAGRNQPQHF | TGCAGCGTGTCTGCCGGCCGAAATCAGCCCCAGCATTTT
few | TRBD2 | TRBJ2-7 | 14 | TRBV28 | CASTPGGGPREQYF | TGTGCCAGCACCCCCGGGGGGGGCCCGCGGGAGCAGTACTTC
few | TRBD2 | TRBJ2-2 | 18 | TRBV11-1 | CASSRFTSGVPRTGELFF | TGTGCCAGCAGCCGATTTACTAGCGGGGTTCCTCGGACCGGGGAGCTGTTTTTT
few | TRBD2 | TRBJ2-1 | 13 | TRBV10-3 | CAIRPGLEPPCSF | TGTGCCATCAGGCCGGGACTAGAGCCTCCTTGTAGCTTC
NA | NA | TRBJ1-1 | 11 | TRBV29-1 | CSVIFRAEAFF | TGCAGCGTCATATTTCGCGCTGAAGCTTTCTTT
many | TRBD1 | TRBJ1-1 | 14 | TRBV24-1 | CATSARDRPAEAFF | TGTGCCACCAGTGCAAGGGACAGGCCGGCTGAAGCTTTCTTT
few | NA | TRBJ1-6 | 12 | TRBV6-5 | CASGKLSSPLHF | TGTGCCAGCGGGAAACTAAGTTCACCCCTCCACTTT
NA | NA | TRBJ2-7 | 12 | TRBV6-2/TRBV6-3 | CASSHSTYEQYF | TGTGCCAGCAGCCACAGTACCTACGAGCAGTACTTC
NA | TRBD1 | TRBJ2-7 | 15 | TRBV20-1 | CSARDAGTGNNEQYF | TGCAGTGCTAGAGACGCCGGGACAGGGAACAACGAGCAGTACTTC
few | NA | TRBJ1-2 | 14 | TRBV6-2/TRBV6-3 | CASRDPGRDYGYTF | TGTGCCAGCAGGGATCCGGGACGTGACTATGGCTACACCTTC
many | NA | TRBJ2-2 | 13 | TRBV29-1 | CSVMTGATGELFF | TGCAGCGTTATGACAGGAGCCACCGGGGAGCTGTTTTTT
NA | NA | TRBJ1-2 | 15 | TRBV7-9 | CASSLASRGLFGYTF | TGTGCCAGCAGCTTGGCATCCAGGGGTTTGTTTGGCTACACCTTC
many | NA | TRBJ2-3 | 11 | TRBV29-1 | CSGSGGVTQYF | TGCAGCGGCTCCGGGGGCGTTACGCAGTATTTT
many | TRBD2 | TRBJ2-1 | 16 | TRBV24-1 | CATSDFLGRGEHEQFF | TGTGCCACCAGTGATTTTTTGGGGCGGGGGGAACATGAGCAGTTCTTC
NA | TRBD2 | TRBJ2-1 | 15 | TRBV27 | CASSSPLRGENEQFF | TGTGCCAGCAGTTCTCCTCTCCGGGGGGAGAATGAGCAGTTCTTC
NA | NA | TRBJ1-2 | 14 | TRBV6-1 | CASSEAIGMYTLTF | TGTGCCAGCAGTGAAGCGATCGGGATGTATACGCTCACCTTC
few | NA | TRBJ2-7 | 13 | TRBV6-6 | CASSYGVDPPRHF | TGTGCCAGCAGTTACGGTGTCGACCCTCCCCGGCACTTC
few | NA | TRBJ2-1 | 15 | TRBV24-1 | CATSDLSRAYNEQFF | TGTGCCACCAGTGATTTAAGTCGGGCCTACAATGAGCAGTTCTTC
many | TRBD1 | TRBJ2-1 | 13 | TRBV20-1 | CSAGTGRLDEQFF | TGCAGTGCTGGGACAGGGAGGTTGGATGAGCAGTTCTTC
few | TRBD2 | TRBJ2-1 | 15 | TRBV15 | CATSSGRGAYNEQFF | TGTGCCACCAGCAGCGGTCGGGGGGCCTACAATGAGCAGTTCTTC
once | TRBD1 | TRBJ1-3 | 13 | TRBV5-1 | CASGQDAGNTIYF | TGCGCCAGTGGACAGGACGCTGGAAACACCATATATTTT
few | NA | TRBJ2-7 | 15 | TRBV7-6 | CASSLAKGESYEQYF | TGTGCCAGCAGCTTAGCGAAGGGGGAGTCCTACGAGCAGTACTTC
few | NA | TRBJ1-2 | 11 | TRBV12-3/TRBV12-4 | CASSPNYGYTF | TGTGCCAGCAGCCCCAACTATGGCTACACCTTC
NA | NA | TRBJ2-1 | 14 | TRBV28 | CASSPTREYNEQFF | TGTGCCAGCAGCCCGACTAGGGAGTACAATGAGCAGTTCTTC
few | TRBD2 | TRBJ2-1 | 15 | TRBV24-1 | CATSDNGLASDEQFF | TGTGCCACCAGTGATAACGGACTAGCGAGTGATGAGCAGTTCTTC
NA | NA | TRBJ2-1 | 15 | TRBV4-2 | CASSQGTARGDEQFF | TGTGCCAGCAGCCAAGGGACGGCGCGAGGGGATGAGCAGTTCTTC
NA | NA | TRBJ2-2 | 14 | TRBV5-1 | CASSFEDLGGELFF | TGCGCCAGCAGCTTCGAAGACTTGGGCGGGGAGCTGTTTTTT
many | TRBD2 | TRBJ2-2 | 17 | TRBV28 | CASSPRTSGTNTGELFF | TGTGCCAGCAGTCCACGGACTAGCGGGACGAACACCGGGGAGCTGTTTTTT
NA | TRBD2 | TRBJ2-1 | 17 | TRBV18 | CASSPKGLAGSYNEQFF | TGTGCCAGCTCACCAAAAGGACTAGCGGGCTCCTACAATGAGCAGTTCTTC
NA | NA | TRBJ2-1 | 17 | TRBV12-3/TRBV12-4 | CASSLPRGGGNYNEQFF | TGTGCCAGCAGTTTACCGCGGGGCGGGGGCAACTACAATGAGCAGTTCTTC
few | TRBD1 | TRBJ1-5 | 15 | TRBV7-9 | CASRRTGDGNQPQHF | TGTGCCAGCAGACGCACAGGGGACGGCAATCAGCCCCAGCATTTT
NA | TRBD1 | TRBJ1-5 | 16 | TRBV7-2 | CASSPGDSLSNQPQHF | TGTGCCAGCAGCCCAGGGGACAGCCTTAGCAATCAGCCCCAGCATTTT
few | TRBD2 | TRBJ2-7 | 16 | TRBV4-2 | CASSQAGTSGSYEQYF | TGTGCCAGCAGCCAAGCAGGGACTAGCGGGAGTTACGAGCAGTACTTC
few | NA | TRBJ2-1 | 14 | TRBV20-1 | CSARDDSTHDEQFF | TGCAGTGCTAGAGATGATTCTACCCACGATGAGCAGTTCTTC